The 14 T cell receptor beta chains in this list originate from one sample, sequenced in a study of blood T cells in healthy people across ages. Alongside a J-beta primer mix, a sample-barcoded 5' primer served in a second PCR lasting about 7 to 11 cycles. TCRdb re-called the 5' RACE reads through MiXCR, storing one row per CDR3 protein. The table includes over 950,000 distinct CDR3 sequences, about 51% detected once. The sample taken for sequencing was blood. These receptors came from a woman aged 55-75 years in good health.

As for this clonotype: A much larger clone differs from this one at a single base, so this may be a read error. The chain uses TRBV24-1 and TRBJ2-3, with 9 bases aligning to TRBD2. Losses at the gene ends were 6 bases for V and 11 bases for J; bases not matched to a gene: 14. Germline V lookup: CDR1 KGHDR, CDR2 SFDVKD. This CDR3 spans 15 amino acids. CDR3 coding DNA: TGTGCCACCAGTATTAGCGGGAGCCGCGTTGGAGAGCAGTATTTT. It is translated as CATSISGSRVGEQYF.

This rearrangement joins TRBV5-1 to TRBJ2-2; 7 nucleotides align to TRBD1. The CDR3 consists of 15 residues. CDR1 is SGHRS, CDR2 YFSETQ, per germline. V shed 4 bases, J shed 2 bases, and the junction held 5 bases outside the gene matches. CDR3 nucleotide sequence: TGCGCCAGCAGCCCGACAGGGTTTAACACCGGGGAGCTGTTTTTT. Translated, it gives CASSPTGFNTGELFF.

V and J are TRBV6-2 or TRBV6-3 and TRBJ2-4; D unclear. The last part of the DNA fits TRBJ2-5 better; the J call may be wrong. The V gene's germline CDR1 is MNHEY and CDR2 SVGEGT. CDR3 length: 11 amino acids. The CDR3 protein is CASRTPETQYF. The DNA for the CDR3 is TGTGCCAGCAGAACCCCAGAGACCCAGTACTTC.

The chain combines TRBV28 with TRBJ2-3; the D call may be TRBD1 or TRBD2 (5 bases each). CDR3 size: 15 residues. V shed 6 bases and J shed 1 base, with 14 bases lying between them. Looked up from germline, CDR1 is MDHEN and CDR2 is SYDVKM. The CDR3 nucleotides are TGTGCCAGCAGGCCGCACGGGACCGGCACAGATACGCAGTATTTT. Amino acids: CASRPHGTGTDTQYF.

This chain uses TRBV29-1 with TRBJ2-5; D unclear. The length of the CDR3 is 12 residues. Trimming left V 0 bases short and J 2 bases short, with 4 bases between. In germline, CDR1 is SQVTM, CDR2 ANQGSEA. The CDR3 DNA follows: TGCAGCGTTGAAGAGCTTCAAGAGACCCAGTACTTC. Residues: CSVEELQETQYF.

This rearrangement joins TRBV28 to TRBJ2-1; D is uncertain. Deletions cut 7 bases from V and 9 bases from J, with 16 bases between. Looked up from germline, CDR1 is MDHEN and CDR2 is SYDVKM. The CDR3 has 13 residues. The CDR3 loop reads CASTLGVGREQFF. Here the CDR3 DNA reads TGTGCCAGCACCCTTGGCGTCGGACGTGAGCAGTTCTTC.

The chain combines TRBV29-1 with TRBJ2-1; weak D call: TRBD2 (7 bases). The J call may be wrong; the DNA end is better matched by TRBJ2-7. Germline loops: CDR1 SQVTM, CDR2 ANQGSEA. CDR3 length: 14 residues. CDR3 protein: CSTRGRGGWDEQYF. CDR3 in DNA: TGCAGCACCCGGGGGCGCGGGGGATGGGATGAGCAGTACTTC.

The V call is TRBV6-2 or TRBV6-3, the J call TRBJ2-3, with a weak D call TRBD2 (6 bases). This CDR3 contains 13 residues. Germline V CDR1 and CDR2: MNHEY, SVGEGT. The ends were cut back, 8 bases at V and 3 bases at J, with 12 bases in the middle. This CDR3 reads CASLASATDTQYF. Written as DNA, the CDR3 is TGTGCCAGCTTGGCTAGCGCGACAGATACGCAGTATTTT.

This clonotype came up a few times. V usage is TRBV5-1 and J usage is TRBJ2-3; D is ambiguous. V lost 0 bases and J lost 2, with 10 bases in between. The CDR3 totals 15 residues. The germline gives CDR1 SGHRS, CDR2 YFSETQ. The CDR3 DNA follows: TGCGCCAGCAGCTTGGCGGGTCCTTACACAGATACGCAGTATTTT. Translation: CASSLAGPYTDTQYF.

V is TRBV29-1 and J is TRBJ2-3, with 9 positions matching TRBD2. CDR1 is SQVTM, CDR2 ANQGSEA, per germline. This CDR3 has 13 amino acids. The V and J ends lost 7 bases and 1 base, in that order; junction bases with no gene match: 3. CDR3 region: CSDSGRGTDTQYF. The CDR3 DNA sequence: TGCAGCGATAGCGGGAGAGGCACAGATACGCAGTATTTT.

This clonotype came up a few times. The genes are TRBV6-2 or TRBV6-3 and TRBJ2-5; the D gene is possibly TRBD2 (6 bases). The CDR3 runs to 15 residues. Germline V CDR1 and CDR2: MNHEY, SVGEGT. V was trimmed by 5 bases and J by 7 bases, leaving 20 bases between them. CDR3 sequence: CASSPTRPGGGTQYF. The CDR3 DNA reads TGTGCCAGCAGTCCGACTAGGCCCGGAGGTGGGACCCAGTACTTC.

As concerns this clonotype: At one boundary the junction diverges from the germline segment, which might be a read error. V is TRBV20-1 and J is TRBJ2-7; tentative D call: TRBD1 (5 bases). Germline loops: CDR1 DFQATT, CDR2 SNEGSKA (reference sequence). The CDR3 covers 14 residues. The CDR3 bases are TGCAGTGCAAGAGATTGGGGCACCTCCTACGAGCAGTACTTC. Translating it yields CSARDWGTSYEQYF.

About this clonotype: The junction departs from the called germline gene at one end, perhaps through a read error. This chain uses TRBV20-1 with TRBJ2-6; perhaps TRBD1 as D (5 bases). This CDR3 is 14 amino acids long. Germline lookup yields CDR1 DFQATT and CDR2 SNEGSKA (reference sequence). The CDR3 coding sequence is TGCAGTGCTAGGGCGGCGTCTGGGGCCAACGTCCCGACTTTC. It is translated as CSARAASGANVPTF.

V gene TRBV27 combines with J gene TRBJ2-7; TRBD2 matches at 11 bases. The V segment lost 2 bases and the J segment 3 bases; nucleotides outside the gene matches: 3. This CDR3 spans 15 amino acids. Germline-derived CDR1 and CDR2 are MNHEY and SMNVEV (reference sequence). The CDR3 DNA is TGTGCCAGCAGTTTACAGGGGACTAGCGGCTACGAGCAGTACTTC. It encodes CASSLQGTSGYEQYF.